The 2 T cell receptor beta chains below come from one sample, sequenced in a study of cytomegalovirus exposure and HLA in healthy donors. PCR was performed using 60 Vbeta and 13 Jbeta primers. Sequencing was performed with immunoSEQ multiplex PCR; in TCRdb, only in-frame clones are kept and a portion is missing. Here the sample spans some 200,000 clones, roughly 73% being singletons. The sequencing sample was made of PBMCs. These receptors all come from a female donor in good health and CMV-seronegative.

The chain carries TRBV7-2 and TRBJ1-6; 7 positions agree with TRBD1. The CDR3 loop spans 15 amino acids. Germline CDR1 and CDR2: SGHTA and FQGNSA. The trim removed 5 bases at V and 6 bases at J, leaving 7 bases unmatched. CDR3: CASSGGTGVNSPLHF. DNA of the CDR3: TGTGCCAGCAGCGGAGGCACAGGGGTTAATTCACCCCTCCACTTT.

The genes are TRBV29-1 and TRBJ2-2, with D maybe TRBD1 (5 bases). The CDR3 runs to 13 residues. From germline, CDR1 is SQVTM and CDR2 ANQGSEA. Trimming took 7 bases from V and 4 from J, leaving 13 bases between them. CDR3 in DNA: TGCAGCGGCAAATTAGGGGTCACCGGGGAGCTGTTTTTT. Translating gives CSGKLGVTGELFF.